The 27 T cell receptor beta chains below come from one sample, sequenced in a study of beta chain features in type 1 diabetes. The entirety of the isolated RNA underwent reverse transcription, so expressed TCRB transcripts were sequenced. TCRdb keeps only in-frame clones here, not all; method: immunoSEQ multiplex PCR. Of more than 350,000 clones in the sample, around 10% were seen once. Sequenced input: naive CD4+ T cells from blood. These receptors came from a woman between 18 and 29 years old in good health.

The V gene is TRBV5-5, the J gene TRBJ2-2; 11 bases align to TRBD2. Germline assignment: CDR1 SGHKS and CDR2 YYEKEE (reference sequence). This CDR3 has 15 residues. Losses at the gene ends were 1 base for V and 5 bases for J; bases not matched to a gene: 1. CDR3 region: CASSLTSGSTGELFF. In DNA form, the CDR3 reads TGTGCCAGCAGCTTGACTAGCGGGAGTACCGGGGAGCTGTTTTTT.

This sequence joins TRBV20-1 and TRBJ2-7; possibly TRBD1 or TRBD2 for D (5 bases each). Per the germline V gene, CDR1 is DFQATT and CDR2 is SNEGSKA (reference sequence). Trimming removed 6 bases at V and 4 bases at J, with 10 bases between. The CDR3 is 11 residues long. For the CDR3, the DNA is TGCAGTGCCGGGACCCTGTACGAGCAGTACGTC. Encoded protein: CSAGTLYEQYV.

This clone occurred once. The chain recombines TRBV6-5 with TRBJ2-3, with D uncertain. Germline V gene lookup returns CDR1 MNHEY and CDR2 SVGAGI. This CDR3 has 13 amino acids. V shed 6 bases and J shed 0 bases, with 7 bases lying between them. The CDR3 reads CASREISTDTQYF. The CDR3 nucleotides are TGTGCCAGCAGAGAAATCAGCACAGATACGCAGTATTTT.

Comment on this clone: The sample has other DNA sequences that encode this CDR3 too. The rearrangement joins TRBV18 to TRBJ1-1; possibly TRBD1 for D (5 bases). The length of the CDR3 is 14 residues. CDR1 and CDR2 (germline): KGHSH, LQKENI. With 1 base removed from V and 0 bases from J, the gap between germline ends came to 6 bases. As DNA, the CDR3 is TGTGCCAGCTCACCACAGGGGATGAACACTGAAGCTTTCTTT. Its protein is CASSPQGMNTEAFF.

This clone was seen more than once but under ten times. The chain is built from TRBV19 and TRBJ1-1; D gene unclear. Trimming removed 5 bases at V and 2 bases at J, with 6 bases between. Germline V gene sequence: CDR1 LNHDA, CDR2 SQIVND (reference sequence). The CDR3 contains 12 residues. CDR3 bases: TGTGCCAGTAGTTGGGGTAACACTGAAGCTTTCTTT. It codes for CASSWGNTEAFF.

This clone was observed a few times. The J gene is TRBJ2-7, the V gene TRBV21-1; TRBD1 is the table's D call and was not checked against the DNA. TRBV21-1 is deemed a pseudogene. The CDR3 length is 16 residues. The CDR3 protein is CASSKLRGQRSYEQYV. CDR3 sequence (DNA): TGTGCCAGCAGCAAATTACGGGGACAGAGGTCCTACGAGCAGTACGTC.

The chain uses TRBV27 and TRBJ1-1, with 7 bases fitting TRBD1. Per germline, CDR1 MNHEY and CDR2 SMNVEV (reference sequence). V trimming: 5 bases; J trimming: 0 bases; junction bases outside the gene matches: 6. This CDR3 is built from 15 residues. The CDR3, as DNA: TGTGCCAGCAGTCTCCAGGGACAGATGAACACTGAAGCTTTCTTT. Amino acids: CASSLQGQMNTEAFF.

This clone was observed a handful of times. The rearrangement joins TRBV7-9 to TRBJ1-1; weak D call: TRBD1 (5 bases). The CDR3 is 14 residues long. The germline CDR1 and CDR2 sequences are SEHNR and FQNEAQ (reference sequence). V lost 5 bases and J lost 3, with 13 bases in between. The DNA for the CDR3 is TGTGCCAGCAGCCCCCGACAGAGGGACACTGAAGCTTTCTTT. It is translated as CASSPRQRDTEAFF. Combining the CDR3 with reference TRBV7-9 and TRBJ1-1 gives the whole variable domain DTGVSQNPRHKITKRGQNVTFRCDPISEHNRLYWYRQTLGQGPEFLTYFQNEAQLEKSRLLSDRFSAERPKGSFSTLEIQRTEQGDSAMYLCASSPRQRDTEAFFGQGTRLTVV.

This rearrangement joins TRBV7-9 to TRBJ1-1; D unclear. The germline V and J ends were trimmed by 1 base and 6 bases, with 9 bases remaining between them. Germline V gene data show CDR1 as SEHNR and CDR2 as FQNEAQ (reference sequence). The CDR3 extends over 13 amino acids. The chain's CDR3 is CASSLETYPEAFF. The CDR3 nucleotides read TGTGCCAGCAGCTTAGAGACGTACCCTGAAGCTTTCTTT.

This clone was picked up a small number of times. The chain joins TRBV5-4 to TRBJ2-7; no definite D call. The germline V gene has CDR1 SGHNT and CDR2 YYREEE (reference sequence). Trimming shortened V by 0 bases and J by 12 bases, and 13 bases separated the two germline ends. The CDR3 loop spans 12 amino acids. The CDR3 here is CASSLDLLSPYF. CDR3 nucleotide sequence: TGTGCCAGCAGCTTGGACCTATTGTCCCCGTACTTC.

The chain employs TRBV23-1 and TRBJ1-1; D gene unclear. TRBV23-1 is an open reading frame whose function is uncertain. V lost 7 bases and J lost 4, with 16 bases in between. The CDR3 is 14 residues long. CDR3 nucleotides: TGCGCCAGCACCTTGGGGTTGACGGGCACTGAAGCTTTCTTT. Translating it yields CASTLGLTGTEAFF.

This chain joins TRBV15 and TRBJ2-3; 7 bases are shared with TRBD1. The CDR3 loop spans 14 amino acids. CDR1 and CDR2 (germline): LNHNV, YYDKDF (reference sequence). J lost 6 bases, V lost 0 bases, and 3 bases had no gene match. The CDR3 reads CATSRDRGGDTQYF. CDR3 DNA: TGTGCCACCAGCAGAGATCGAGGGGGCGATACGCAGTATTTT.

This clone was found a few times. This chain uses TRBV7-2 with TRBJ1-1; D unclear. Trimming removed 4 bases from V and 5 bases from J, with 5 bases in between. The CDR3 length is 11 residues. Germline CDR1 reads SGHTA; CDR2 reads FQGNSA. The CDR3 region is CASSWDTEAFF. In nucleotides, the CDR3 is TGTGCCAGCAGCTGGGATACTGAAGCTTTCTTT.

In its sample, this clone was seen a few times. The V and J genes are TRBV7-9 and TRBJ1-5; no clear D gene. Germline CDR1 is SEHNR and CDR2 is FQNEAQ (reference sequence). Trimming removed 4 bases at V and 0 bases at J, with 4 bases between. This CDR3 spans 13 amino acids. The CDR3 reads CASSWYSNQPQHF. CDR3 nucleotides: TGTGCCAGCAGCTGGTATAGCAATCAGCCCCAGCATTTT.

The gene calls are TRBV9 and TRBJ2-5, with D unclear. V was pared by 0 bases and J by 7 bases, with 13 bases between. The CDR3 has 14 amino acids. In germline, CDR1 is SGDLS, CDR2 YYNGEE. The CDR3 loop reads CASSVASSPGTQYF. The DNA of the CDR3 is TGTGCCAGCAGCGTAGCTTCAAGTCCTGGGACCCAGTACTTC.

This clone has a handful of counts. The chain has TRBV30 and TRBJ2-5; 7 nucleotides agree with TRBD1. The J call could be wrong; TRBJ2-7 is a better fit for the DNA end. CDR1 and CDR2 (germline): GTSNPN, SVGIG (reference sequence). CDR3 length equals 14 residues. The CDR3 nucleotides are TGTGCCTGGACAGACAGGGCCCGGGTCCACGAGCAGTACTTC. It is translated as CAWTDRARVHEQYF.

This clone was seen a handful of times. The V and J genes are TRBV18 and TRBJ1-5; the D gene is possibly TRBD1 (5 bases). The CDR3 length is 15 residues. Germline CDR1 reads KGHSH; CDR2 reads LQKENI. V dropped 0 bases and J dropped 5 bases, with 11 bases sitting between them. The CDR3 spells CASSPPGREYQPQHF. CDR3 DNA sequence: TGTGCCAGCTCACCACCGGGACGGGAATATCAGCCCCAGCATTTT.

This clone was observed a few times. The rearrangement uses TRBV9 and TRBJ2-1; 11 bases line up with TRBD2. The germline V gene has CDR1 SGDLS and CDR2 YYNGEE. V shed 2 bases, J shed 6 bases, and the junction held 4 bases outside the gene matches. The CDR3 length is 15 residues. CDR3 DNA: TGTGCCAGCAGCGTGACTAGCGGGACCGTCAATGAGCAGTTCTTC. Translation: CASSVTSGTVNEQFF.

There are a few counts of this clone. V usage is TRBV25-1 and J usage is TRBJ2-5, with D possibly matching TRBD2 (5 bases). V was cut by 0 bases and J by 5 bases, with 10 bases left in between. Germline values: CDR1 MGHDK, CDR2 SYGVNS. The CDR3 totals 14 residues. CDR3 protein: CASSEYDRRETQYF. The CDR3 coding sequence is TGTGCCAGCAGTGAATACGATCGGAGGGAGACCCAGTACTTC.

J is TRBJ1-1 and V is TRBV29-1; tentative D call: TRBD1 (5 bases). The CDR3 is made up of 14 amino acids. CDR1 SQVTM and CDR2 ANQGSEA come from the germline V gene. V was shortened by 6 bases and J by 4 bases, with 18 bases between the two germline ends. In nucleotides, the CDR3 is TGCAGCGTAGTAAATCAGGGCTTGCGCACTGAAGCTTTCTTT. This sequence encodes CSVVNQGLRTEAFF.

This clone was detected a few times. The chain is built from TRBV2 and TRBJ2-7; possibly TRBD1 for D (5 bases). V lost 4 bases to trimming and J lost 5 bases, with 6 bases between them. The CDR3 consists of 11 residues. Germline values: CDR1 SNHLY, CDR2 FYNNEI. This chain's CDR3 is CASSAQDEQYF. Here the CDR3 DNA reads TGTGCCAGCAGTGCACAGGACGAGCAGTACTTC.

The chain recombines TRBV2 with TRBJ2-1; 13 bases line up with TRBD2. Per the germline V gene, CDR1 is SNHLY and CDR2 is FYNNEI. The J segment lost 9 bases and the V segment lost 7 bases, leaving 9 bases of the junction unmatched. The CDR3 length is 15 residues. The CDR3 DNA is TGTGCCAGCAAACGAGGACTAGCGGGGGACGGTGAGCAGTTCTTC. Protein: CASKRGLAGDGEQFF.

This clone was observed a handful of times. The J gene is TRBJ2-3, the V gene TRBV27; D gene uncertain. Germline CDR1 is MNHEY and CDR2 is SMNVEV (reference sequence). The CDR3 consists of 15 residues. V was trimmed by 0 bases and J by 0 bases, leaving 7 bases between them. The CDR3 region has the DNA TGTGCCAGCAGTTTATCCGAGCATAGCACAGATACGCAGTATTTT. This sequence encodes CASSLSEHSTDTQYF.

The chain links TRBV19 to TRBJ2-7; unclear D gene. The CDR3 has 13 amino acids. The germline V and J ends were trimmed by 6 bases and 2 bases, with 11 bases remaining between them. Germline CDR1 reads LNHDA; CDR2 reads SQIVND (reference sequence). CDR3 region: CASSPSYPYEQYF. CDR3 sequence (DNA): TGTGCCAGTAGCCCCTCGTATCCCTACGAGCAGTACTTC.

CDR3 bases: TGCAGCGTTGAGACAGGGGGTAATTCACCCCTCCACTTT. Its protein is CSVETGGNSPLHF. The chain is built from TRBV29-1 and TRBJ1-6; 9 bases align to TRBD1. The CDR3 extends over 13 amino acids. V shed 3 bases and J 6 bases; nucleotides not matched to a gene: 0. Per the germline V gene, CDR1 is SQVTM and CDR2 is ANQGSEA.

In this sample, this clone turned up a few times. Other DNA sequences in the same sample also yield this CDR3. The chain has TRBV9 and TRBJ2-7; tentative D call: TRBD2 (5 bases). The CDR3 totals 15 residues. Trimming cost V 0 bases and J 1 base, with 11 bases left between them. Germline assignment: CDR1 SGDLS and CDR2 YYNGEE. The CDR3 DNA sequence: TGTGCCAGCAGCGTAGCTTCCGGCGGGTCCTACGAGCAGTACTTC. Its protein product is CASSVASGGSYEQYF.

In DNA form, the CDR3 reads TGTGCCAGCAGCCAGCAGCGGTCGACAGGGACCTACGAGCAGTACTTC. Amino acids: CASSQQRSTGTYEQYF. The rearrangement joins TRBV14 to TRBJ2-7; 7 bases line up with TRBD1. The CDR3 has 16 amino acids. J gave up 2 bases and V 3 bases, and 10 bases lay outside the gene matches. The germline gives CDR1 SGHDN, CDR2 FVKESK.